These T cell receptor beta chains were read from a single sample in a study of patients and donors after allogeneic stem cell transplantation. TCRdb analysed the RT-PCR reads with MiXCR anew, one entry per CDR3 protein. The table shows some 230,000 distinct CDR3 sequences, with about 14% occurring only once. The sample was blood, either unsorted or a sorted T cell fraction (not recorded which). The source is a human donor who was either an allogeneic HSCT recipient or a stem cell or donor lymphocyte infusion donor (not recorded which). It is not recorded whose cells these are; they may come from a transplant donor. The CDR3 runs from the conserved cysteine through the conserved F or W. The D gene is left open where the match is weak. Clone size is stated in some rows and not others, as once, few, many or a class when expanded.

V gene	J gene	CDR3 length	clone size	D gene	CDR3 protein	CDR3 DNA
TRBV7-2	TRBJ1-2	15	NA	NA	CASSTGGRGNYGYTF	TGTGCCAGCAGTACCGGTGGCAGGGGTAACTATGGCTACACCTTC
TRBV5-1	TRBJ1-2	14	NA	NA	CASSLDGGREGYTF	TGCGCCAGCAGCTTGGACGGGGGTCGGGAGGGCTACACCTTC
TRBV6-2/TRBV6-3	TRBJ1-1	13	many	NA	CASSYSTFPEAFF	TGTGCCAGCAGTTACTCTACTTTTCCCGAAGCTTTCTTT
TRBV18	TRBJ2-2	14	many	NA	CASSPDVWTGELFF	TGTGCCAGCTCACCGGATGTGTGGACCGGGGAGCTGTTTTTT
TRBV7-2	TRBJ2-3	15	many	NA	CASSPWSRVEDTQYF	TGTGCCAGCAGCCCCTGGTCGCGGGTCGAAGATACGCAGTATTTT
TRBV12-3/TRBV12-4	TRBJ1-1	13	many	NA	CASSRGVGTEAFF	TGTGCCAGCAGTCGGGGGGTGGGCACTGAAGCTTTCTTT
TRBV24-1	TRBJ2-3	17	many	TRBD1	CATSDPSGTGVTDTQYF	TGTGCCACCAGTGACCCATCCGGGACAGGGGTGACAGATACGCAGTATTTT
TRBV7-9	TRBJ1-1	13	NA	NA	CASSLASGNEAFF	TGTGCCAGCAGCTTAGCGTCCGGGAACGAAGCTTTCTTT
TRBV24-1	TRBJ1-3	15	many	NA	CATSGGPLEGNTIYF	TGTGCCACCAGTGGAGGACCCCTCGAAGGAAACACCATATATTTT
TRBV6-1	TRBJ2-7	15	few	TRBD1	CASSPINRGLREQYF	TGTGCCAGCAGCCCTATCAACAGGGGTTTGAGGGAGCAGTACTTC
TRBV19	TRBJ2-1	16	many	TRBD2	CASTSVASGRRNEQFF	TGTGCCAGTACCTCCGTGGCTAGCGGGAGAAGAAATGAGCAGTTCTTC
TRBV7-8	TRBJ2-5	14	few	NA	CASSKGGAGKTQYF	TGTGCCAGCAGCAAGGGGGGGGCCGGGAAGACCCAGTACTTC
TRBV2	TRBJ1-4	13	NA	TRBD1	CASAGGRNEKLFF	TGTGCCAGCGCAGGGGGCCGGAATGAAAAACTGTTTTTT
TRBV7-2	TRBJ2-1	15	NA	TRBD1	CASSPGTGLDNEQFF	TGTGCCAGCAGCCCGGGGACAGGGCTCGACAATGAGCAGTTCTTC
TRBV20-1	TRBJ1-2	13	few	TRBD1	CSARAGTDYGYTF	TGCAGTGCTAGAGCCGGGACAGACTATGGCTACACCTTC
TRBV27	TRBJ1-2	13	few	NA	CASSNGRRYGYTF	TGTGCCAGCAGCAACGGACGGAGGTATGGCTACACCTTC
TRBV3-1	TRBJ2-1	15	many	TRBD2	CASRLTSGRAAEQFF	TGTGCCAGCAGATTAACTAGCGGGAGGGCCGCTGAGCAGTTCTTC
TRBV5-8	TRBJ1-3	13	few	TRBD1	CASSFRGGNTIYF	TGTGCCAGCAGCTTCAGGGGGGGAAACACCATATATTTT
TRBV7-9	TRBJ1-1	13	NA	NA	CASGKIMNTEAFF	TGTGCCAGCGGGAAAATCATGAACACTGAAGCTTTCTTT
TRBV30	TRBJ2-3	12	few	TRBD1	CAWNWGQGTQYF	TGTGCCTGGAACTGGGGACAGGGGACGCAGTATTTT
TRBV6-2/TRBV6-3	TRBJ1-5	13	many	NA	CASSRVEGQPQHF	TGTGCCAGCAGCAGGGTAGAAGGGCAGCCCCAGCATTTT
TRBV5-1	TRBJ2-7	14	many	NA	CASQTQPLSYEQYF	TGCGCCAGCCAGACCCAGCCCCTTTCCTACGAGCAGTACTTC
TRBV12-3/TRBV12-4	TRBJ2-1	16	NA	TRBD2	CASSLGTSGRGDEQFF	TGTGCCAGCAGTTTAGGGACTAGCGGGAGGGGGGATGAGCAGTTCTTC
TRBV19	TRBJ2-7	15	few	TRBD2	CASSGLGLAYYEQYF	TGTGCCAGTAGTGGCTTGGGACTAGCGTACTACGAGCAGTACTTC
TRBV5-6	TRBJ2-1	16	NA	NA	CASSPGSGDSYNEQFF	TGTGCCAGCAGCCCGGGTTCGGGCGACTCCTACAATGAGCAGTTCTTC
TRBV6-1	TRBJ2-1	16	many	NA	CASSQPYSDLYNEQFF	TGTGCCAGCAGTCAACCTTACTCGGATCTCTACAATGAGCAGTTCTTC
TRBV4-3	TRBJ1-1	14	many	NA	CASSQDLGRAEAFF	TGCGCCAGCAGCCAAGATCTGGGTCGGGCTGAAGCTTTCTTT
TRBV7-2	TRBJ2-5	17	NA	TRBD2	CASSLGLLAWGQETQYF	TGTGCCAGCAGCTTAGGCTTACTAGCGTGGGGGCAAGAGACCCAGTACTTC
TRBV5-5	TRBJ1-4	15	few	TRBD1	CASSAGGTGIEKLFF	TGTGCCAGCAGCGCAGGGGGGACAGGGATTGAAAAACTGTTTTTT
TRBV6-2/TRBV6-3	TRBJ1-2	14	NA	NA	CASTPGQGTYGYTF	TGTGCCAGCACTCCCGGGCAGGGCACCTATGGCTACACCTTC
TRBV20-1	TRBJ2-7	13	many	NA	CSAALTGSYEQYF	TGCAGTGCTGCTTTAACGGGCTCCTACGAGCAGTACTTC
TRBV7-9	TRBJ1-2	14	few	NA	CASSLEEGTYGYTF	TGTGCCAGCAGCTTAGAGGAGGGAACCTATGGCTACACCTTC
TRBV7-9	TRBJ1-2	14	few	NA	CASTELQGSYGYTF	TGTGCCAGCACTGAACTACAGGGCTCCTATGGCTACACCTTC
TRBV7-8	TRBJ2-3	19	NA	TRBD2	CASSPTGTSGGAIRDTQYF	TGTGCCAGCAGCCCCACCGGGACTAGCGGGGGGGCCATTCGGGATACGCAGTATTTT